The source of this T cell receptor (beta chain) is a study of OX40 agonist ivuxolimab in advanced cancers. Looking at the study overall: The treatment was a fully human IgG2 OX40 agonist, ivuxolimab. Checkpoint inhibitors had been given previously to under 50% of patients. Study-wide results and caveats: Dosing at 0.1 to 3.0 mg/kg was accompanied by clonal expansion of CD4+ and CD8+ blood T cells by week 6.

This table comes from immunoSEQ multiplex PCR, and its TCRdb copy is limited to in-frame clones, with some not included. The data show more than 25,000 clones, with roughly 74% seen just once and roughly an eighth held by the top ten. Worth noting for this clone: Its cognate antigen is unknown. The junction departs from germline at one end; a sequencing error may be responsible. This sample includes further DNA sequences coding for the same CDR3.

Germline V gene sequence: CDR1 MNHNS, CDR2 SASEGT. The CDR3 consists of 12 residues. Sample: CD4+ or CD8+ T cells sorted from blood, taken in a trial of the OX40 agonist ivuxolimab. V gene TRBV6-1 combines with J gene TRBJ2-7, with D possibly matching TRBD1 (6 bases). The sequence came from an adult with an advanced solid tumor such as melanoma, head and neck, liver or kidney cancer. CDR3 loop: CASEDRFYEQYF. DNA of the CDR3: TGTGCCAGCGAGGACAGATTCTACGAACAGTACTTC.